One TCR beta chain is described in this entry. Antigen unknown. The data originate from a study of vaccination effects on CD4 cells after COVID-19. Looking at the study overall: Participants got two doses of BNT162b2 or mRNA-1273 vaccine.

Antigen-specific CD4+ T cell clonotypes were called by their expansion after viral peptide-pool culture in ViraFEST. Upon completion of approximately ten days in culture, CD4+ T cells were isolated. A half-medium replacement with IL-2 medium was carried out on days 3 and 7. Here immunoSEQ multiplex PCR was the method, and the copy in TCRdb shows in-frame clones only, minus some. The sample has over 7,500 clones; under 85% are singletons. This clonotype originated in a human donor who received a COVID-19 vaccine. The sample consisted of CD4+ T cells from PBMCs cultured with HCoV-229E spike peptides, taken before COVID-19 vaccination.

The CDR3 DNA follows: TGTGCCAGCATAAATATGGGGGATAAATACAATGAGCAGTTCTTC. Residues: CASINMGDKYNEQFF. The V call is TRBV2, the J call TRBJ2-1; the D gene could be TRBD1 or TRBD2 (5 bases each). The CDR3 contains 15 residues. Germline V CDR1 and CDR2: SNHLY, FYNNEI. With 7 bases removed from V and 4 bases from J, the gap between germline ends came to 17 bases.